The clone carrying this T cell receptor beta chain was seen only a few times. Its target is not known. The record originates from a study of T-cell memory formation after mild COVID-19. Study-level results: Clones that shrank (day 15 to 85) were balanced CD4/CD8, whereas later expanders leaned CD4+. Most CD4+ clones that shrank were in CM and EM, while CD8+ ones turned up in EMRA. Nothing showed for sure that second-wave clones peaking on day 37 were SARS-CoV-2 specific. Pre-infection memory harbored some responding clones, suggesting cross-reactive memory joined.

TCRdb itself ran the 5' RACE reads through MiXCR, one entry per CDR3 protein. The data contain around 200,000 distinct CDR3 sequences, 16% of them singletons. CDR3 length: 12 amino acids. With 6 bases clipped from V and 6 bases from J, the junction kept 2 bases outside the gene matches. Sequencing used PBMCs or a T cell subset sorted from them (not recorded which). The chain couples TRBV12-3 or TRBV12-4 to TRBJ2-5, with 9 bases that match TRBD2. The TCR originated in an adult woman who had mild COVID-19 (a few samples of this study predate the infection). Cell type and time point are not known. As DNA, the CDR3 is TGTGCCAGCAGCGGACTAGCGAAGACCCAGTACTTC. Translation: CASSGLAKTQYF.